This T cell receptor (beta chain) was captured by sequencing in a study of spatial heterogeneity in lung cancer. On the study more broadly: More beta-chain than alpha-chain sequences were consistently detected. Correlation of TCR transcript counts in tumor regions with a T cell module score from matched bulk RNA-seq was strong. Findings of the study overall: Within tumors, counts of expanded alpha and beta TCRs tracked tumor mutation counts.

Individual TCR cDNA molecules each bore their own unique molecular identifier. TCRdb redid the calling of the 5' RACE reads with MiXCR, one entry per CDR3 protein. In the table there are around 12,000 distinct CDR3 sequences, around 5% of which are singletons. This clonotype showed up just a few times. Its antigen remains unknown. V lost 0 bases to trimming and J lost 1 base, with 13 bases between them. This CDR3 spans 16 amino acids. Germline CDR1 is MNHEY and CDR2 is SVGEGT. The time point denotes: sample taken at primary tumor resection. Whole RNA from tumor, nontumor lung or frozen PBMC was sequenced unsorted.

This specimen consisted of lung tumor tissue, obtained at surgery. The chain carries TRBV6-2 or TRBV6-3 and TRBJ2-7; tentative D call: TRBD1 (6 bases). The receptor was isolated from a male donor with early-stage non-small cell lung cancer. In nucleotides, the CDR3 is TGTGCCAGCAGTTACTCTAGGAGGACAGCTTCCTACGAGCAGTACGTC. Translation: CASSYSRRTASYEQYV.